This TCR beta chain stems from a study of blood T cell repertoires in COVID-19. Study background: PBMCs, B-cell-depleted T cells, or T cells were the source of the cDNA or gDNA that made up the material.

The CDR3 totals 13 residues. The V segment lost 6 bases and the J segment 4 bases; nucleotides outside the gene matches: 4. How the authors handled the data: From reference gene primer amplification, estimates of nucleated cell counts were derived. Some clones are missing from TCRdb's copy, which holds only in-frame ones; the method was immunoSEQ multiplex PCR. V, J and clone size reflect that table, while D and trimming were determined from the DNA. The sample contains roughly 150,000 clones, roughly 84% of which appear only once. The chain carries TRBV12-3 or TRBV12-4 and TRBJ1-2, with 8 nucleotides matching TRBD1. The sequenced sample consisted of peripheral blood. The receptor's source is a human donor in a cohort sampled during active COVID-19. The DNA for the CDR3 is TGTGCCAGCAGCCTACAGGGGGGCTATGGCTACACCTTC. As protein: CASSLQGGYGYTF.